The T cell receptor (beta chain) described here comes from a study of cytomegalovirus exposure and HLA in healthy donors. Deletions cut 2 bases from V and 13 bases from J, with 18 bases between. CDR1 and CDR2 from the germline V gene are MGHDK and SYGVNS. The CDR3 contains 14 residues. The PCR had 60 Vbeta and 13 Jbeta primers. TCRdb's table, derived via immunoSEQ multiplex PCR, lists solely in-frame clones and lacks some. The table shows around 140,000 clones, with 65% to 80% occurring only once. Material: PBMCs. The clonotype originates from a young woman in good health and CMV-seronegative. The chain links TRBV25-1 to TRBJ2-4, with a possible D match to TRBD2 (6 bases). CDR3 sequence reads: CASSEGGFRGPQYF. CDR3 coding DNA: TGTGCCAGCAGTGAAGGGGGGTTTAGGGGCCCCCAGTACTTC. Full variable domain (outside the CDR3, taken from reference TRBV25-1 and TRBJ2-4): EADIYQTPRYLVIGTGKKITLECSQTMGHDKMYWYQQDPGMELHLIHYSYGVNSTEKGDLSSESTVSRIRTEHFPLTLESARPSHTSQYLCASSEGGFRGPQYFGAGTRLSVL.